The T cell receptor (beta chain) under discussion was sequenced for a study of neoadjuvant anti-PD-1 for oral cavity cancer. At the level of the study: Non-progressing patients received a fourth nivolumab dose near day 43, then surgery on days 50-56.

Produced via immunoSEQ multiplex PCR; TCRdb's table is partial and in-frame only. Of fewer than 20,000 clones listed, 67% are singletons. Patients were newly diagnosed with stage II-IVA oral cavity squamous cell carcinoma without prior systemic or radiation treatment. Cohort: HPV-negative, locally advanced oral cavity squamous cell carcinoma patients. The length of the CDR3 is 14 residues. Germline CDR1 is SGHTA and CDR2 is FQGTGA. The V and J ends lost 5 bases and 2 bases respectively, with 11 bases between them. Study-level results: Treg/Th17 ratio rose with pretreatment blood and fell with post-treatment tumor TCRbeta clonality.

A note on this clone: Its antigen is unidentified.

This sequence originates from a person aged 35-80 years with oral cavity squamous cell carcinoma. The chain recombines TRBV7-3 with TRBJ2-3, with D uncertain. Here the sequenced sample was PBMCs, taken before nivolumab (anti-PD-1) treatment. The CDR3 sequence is CASSATVNTDTQYF. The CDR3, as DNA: TGTGCCAGCAGCGCCACAGTGAACACAGATACGCAGTATTTT.